These 13 T cell receptor beta chains were sequenced from one sample in a study of cytomegalovirus exposure and HLA in healthy donors. Assay: immunoSEQ multiplex PCR; the TCRdb copy retains only in-frame clones and omits some. The sample carries 100,000 to 120,000 clones, nearly 97% recorded once. Sequencing used PBMCs. The receptors were sampled from a woman between 18 and 29 years old in good health and CMV-seronegative.

This clone has just one count. The gene calls are TRBV7-3 and TRBJ2-7, with a possible D match to TRBD1 (5 bases). The CDR3 length is 14 residues. Germline V gene data show CDR1 as SGHTA and CDR2 as FQGTGA. The V end lost 2 bases, the J end lost 3 bases, and 11 bases lay between the germline ends. DNA of the CDR3: TGTGCCAGCAGCTTAGACAGTTCAAGCTACGAGCAGTACTTC. This codes for CASSLDSSSYEQYF.

The chain recombines TRBV19 with TRBJ2-7; no firm D call. CDR1 and CDR2 (germline): LNHDA, SQIVND (reference sequence). The V end was cut by 7 bases, the J end by 0 bases, with 16 bases between. This CDR3 is built from 15 residues. The CDR3 loop reads CASTLSSRSSYEQYF. In nucleotides, the CDR3 is TGTGCCAGTACTCTCAGCTCAAGGAGCTCCTACGAGCAGTACTTC.

The chain uses TRBV4-2 and TRBJ2-3; 16 bases agree with TRBD2. CDR1 is LGHNA and CDR2 is YNFKEQ in the germline V gene. The CDR3 sequence is 20 residues long. V lost 4 bases, J lost 4 bases, and 14 bases stayed unmatched. CDR3 loop: CASSLQPGLAGGPPPDTQYF. Here the CDR3 DNA reads TGTGCCAGCAGCCTTCAACCGGGACTAGCGGGGGGGCCTCCACCAGATACGCAGTATTTT.

The V gene is TRBV9, the J gene TRBJ1-6; TRBD1 aligns across 7 bases. The germline gives CDR1 SGDLS, CDR2 YYNGEE. The CDR3 sequence is 15 residues long. The junction had 9 bases not matched to a gene; V was cut back by 4 bases and J by 8 bases. The CDR3 DNA reads TGTGCCAGCAGCCCCAGACAGGGAGCGGATTCACCCCTCCACTTT. This encodes CASSPRQGADSPLHF.

V usage is TRBV7-9 and J usage is TRBJ2-2, with a weak D call TRBD2 (5 bases). Germline-derived CDR1 and CDR2 are SEHNR and FQNEAQ (reference sequence). There are 15 residues in the CDR3. Trimming took off 3 bases at V and 3 bases at J, with 11 bases between the two ends. The CDR3 protein is CASSFSGADTGELFF. In DNA form, the CDR3 reads TGTGCCAGCAGCTTTTCAGGAGCGGACACCGGGGAGCTGTTTTTT.

The V and J genes are TRBV28 and TRBJ1-2; D perhaps matches TRBD1 (6 bases). The germline gives CDR1 MDHEN, CDR2 SYDVKM. This CDR3 region has 14 residues. Trimming shortened V by 0 bases and J by 4 bases, and 9 bases separated the two germline ends. The CDR3 DNA follows: TGTGCCAGCAGTTTATGGGGGGCCGGCTATGGCTACACCTTC. Translating it yields CASSLWGAGYGYTF.

This chain links TRBV15 with TRBJ2-2; TRBD1 aligns across 7 bases. The CDR3 runs 17 residues. The V gene end was trimmed by 0 bases and the J gene end by 1 base; junction bases not matched to a gene: 5. Germline CDR1 is LNHNV and CDR2 is YYDKDF (reference sequence). Here the CDR3 reads CATSRDRRTGNTGELFF. In nucleotides, the CDR3 is TGTGCCACCAGCAGAGATCGGCGGACAGGGAACACCGGGGAGCTGTTTTTT.

The V and J genes are TRBV2 and TRBJ2-1; 9 bases align to TRBD2. The CDR3 has 16 residues. Germline V lookup: CDR1 SNHLY, CDR2 FYNNEI. V dropped 4 bases and J dropped 7; count of bases not matched to a gene: 11. Written as DNA, the CDR3 is TGTGCCAGCAGTGTCGAGCCAGCGGGGGGCAGGAATGAGCAGTTCTTC. Its translation is CASSVEPAGGRNEQFF.

V usage is TRBV5-1 and J usage is TRBJ2-3, with a weak D call TRBD1 (6 bases). Germline values: CDR1 SGHRS, CDR2 YFSETQ. Trimming took 4 bases from V and 0 from J, leaving 18 bases between them. The CDR3 consists of 17 residues. CDR3 in amino acids: CASSPTGGFSSTDTQYF. The DNA for the CDR3 is TGCGCCAGCAGCCCTACTGGGGGCTTTTCTAGCACAGATACGCAGTATTTT.

The chain joins TRBV7-2 to TRBJ1-5; D is perhaps TRBD1 (5 bases). This CDR3 contains 13 residues. V lost 5 bases, J lost 4 bases, and 9 bases lay in between. The germline V gene encodes CDR1 SGHTA and CDR2 FQGNSA. Here the CDR3 reads CASSRQRNQPQHF. The CDR3, as DNA: TGTGCCAGCAGCCGACAGAGAAATCAGCCCCAGCATTTT.

This chain joins TRBV2 and TRBJ1-1; D is possibly TRBD1 (5 bases). CDR3 length: 15 amino acids. Germline V lookup: CDR1 SNHLY, CDR2 FYNNEI. Trimming cost V 3 bases and J 5 bases, with 16 bases left between them. The CDR3 spells CASSEGGGARTEAFF. CDR3 nucleotide sequence: TGTGCCAGCAGTGAGGGGGGAGGGGCGAGGACTGAAGCTTTCTTT.

This chain links TRBV28 with TRBJ1-2; 7 bases are a match to TRBD1. The CDR3 consists of 15 residues. J lost 4 bases, V lost 6 bases, and 11 bases had no gene match. Germline V CDR1 and CDR2: MDHEN, SYDVKM. Here the CDR3 DNA reads TGTGCCAGCAGACCCGGGACAGATATTTTCTATGGCTACACCTTC. The encoded protein is CASRPGTDIFYGYTF.

J is TRBJ1-6 and V is TRBV19, with TRBD1 identical over 10 bases. The V gene's germline CDR1 is LNHDA and CDR2 SQIVND (reference sequence). The CDR3 sequence is 15 residues long. J was trimmed by 7 bases and V by 5 bases; bases with no gene match: 5. CDR3 loop: CASSAPGQGNSPLHF. CDR3 DNA sequence: TGTGCCAGTAGTGCGCCGGGACAGGGGAATTCACCCCTCCACTTT.